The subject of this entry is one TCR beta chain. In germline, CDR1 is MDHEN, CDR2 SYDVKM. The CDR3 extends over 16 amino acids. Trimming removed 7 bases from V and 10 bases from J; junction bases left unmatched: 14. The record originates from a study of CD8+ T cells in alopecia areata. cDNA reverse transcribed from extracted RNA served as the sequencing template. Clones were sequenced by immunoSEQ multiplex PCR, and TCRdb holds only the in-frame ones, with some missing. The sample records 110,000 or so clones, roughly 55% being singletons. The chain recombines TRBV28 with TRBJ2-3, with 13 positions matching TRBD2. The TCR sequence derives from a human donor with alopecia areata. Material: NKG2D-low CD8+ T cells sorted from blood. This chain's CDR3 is CASKKRRTSGSGAQYF. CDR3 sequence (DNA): TGTGCCAGCAAAAAGAGACGGACTAGCGGGAGTGGAGCGCAGTATTTT.